Given below is one TCR beta chain in context. The sample holds many counts of this clonotype. Its target antigen remains unknown. No base qualities exist here, and no much larger clone lies one base off it. Ophthalmopathy patients had moderately to severely active disease, Clinical Activity Score of at least 3, NOSPECS grade of at least 4, and disease duration under 3 months. Anyone with other autoimmune diseases, uncontrolled infections, pregnancy or lactation was excluded from the study. Clinical symptoms, serum thyroxine, TRAb, thyroid ultrasound and orbital computed tomography formed the basis of the diagnosis. Ficoll-Paque density gradient centrifugation was used to isolate PBMCs from around 10 ml of fresh peripheral blood. Total RNA was extracted with Trizol reagent and quality-checked on an Agilent 2100 Bioanalyzer. The data derive from a study of Graves' ophthalmopathy and Graves' hyperthyroidism (dated by TCRdb to the late 2010s). Study-level background: Peripheral blood samples were taken at the time of initial diagnosis, before any treatment was given. The study used TCR beta repertoire signatures to distinguish Graves' ophthalmopathy from Graves' hyperthyroidism and to predict progression to ophthalmopathy. In total, around 130 blood samples were TCR-sequenced: 43 ophthalmopathy, some 75 hyperthyroidism and roughly 17 hyperthyroidism-to-ophthalmopathy patients. To explore V-J signatures distinguishing ophthalmopathy from hyperthyroidism, a discovery set of around 97 patients (about 44 ophthalmopathy, 55 to 60 stable hyperthyroidism) was enrolled. For independent validation, a separate cohort was made up of around 19 hyperthyroidism patients plus 17 patients who later progressed from hyperthyroidism to ophthalmopathy. In more than five hyperthyroidism patients, the T-cell repertoires found in thyroid tissue were compared with those found in blood. After sampling, hyperthyroidism patients received methimazole starting at 30 mg daily, and ophthalmopathy patients received high-dose intravenous methylprednisolone. For training and testing, the roughly 100 patients in the discovery cohort were randomly divided in a 7:3 ratio.

The study at large found these results: Among expanded thyroid clonotypes with frequency above 0.001, most also showed up in blood, which suggests that blood repertoires may reflect the thyroid immune response. In validation, the model predicted ophthalmopathy progression with about 71% sensitivity and roughly 72% specificity; some 13 predicted patients were CT-confirmed with GO in a median of around 6 months. No statistical method was used to predetermine the sample size, and group allocation was not hidden from the investigators. In cross-validation, the 13-signature model distinguished ophthalmopathy from stable hyperthyroidism with nearly 90% sensitivity and 81.08% specificity, and in the test set the corresponding values were approximately 80% and 68%.

For repertoire sequencing, TCR beta CDR3 regions were amplified from RNA transcripts. HTBI primers and the Qiagen OneStep RT-PCR kit were used in a first-round RT-PCR, which was followed by a second-round multiplex PCR, size selection and purification. Sequencing of the libraries was carried out on an Illumina HiSeq2000 in paired-end mode with 100 bp reads. In the original analysis: SOAPnuke was used to process the reads, removing any read that contained adapters or uncalled bases, had a mean Phred below 15, or lacked an exact match to the constant primer or identifier. High-quality paired reads were merged with COPE v1.2.5. Unique nucleotide sequences were defined as clonotypes and aligned to IMGT TRB V, D and J references using MiTCR v1.1. Only V-J combinations with frequency above 0.0001 were analysed, covering around 99% of repertoires. For each V-J combination, a TCR clonal expansion and chaos score was defined as the ratio of F50 clonal expansion to chaos observed in the TCRdist matrix. Features were reduced by Welch's t-statistics and random forest to over ten V-J combinations, which fed a naive Bayes classifier. The Morisita-Horn index was used to measure how similar the thyroid and blood repertoires were. Starting from the raw public reads, TCRdb applied fastp trimming at Q25, assembled clones with MiXCR and retained in-frame beta chains. When rows share a CDR3 protein, they turn into one entry using the most common DNA and genes. None of the V and J calls come from the authors' own analysis; TCRdb made them. This sample has about 220,000 distinct CDR3 sequences in its table, and roughly 21% of those were observed once. Roughly 40% of the sample is in the top ten clones.

The CDR3 sequence holds 13 residues, the cysteine and phenylalanine included. Of all the DNA, just the CDR3 is kept, 39 bases in frame from base 1. V gives up 3 bases and J gives up 4 bases, and the segment between their germline ends measures 9 bases. CDR1 LNHDA and CDR2 SQIVND were looked up in the germline V gene (reference sequence). This clonotype was sampled from a woman between 50 and 59 years old with Graves' ophthalmopathy. Donor details come from another sample of the same person, matched by shared clones. The sequence is built from TRBV19 and TRBJ2-5, with the identity of the D gene unclear. The specimen sequenced was peripheral blood. The DNA is as follows: TGTGCCAGTAGTATCAGGAGAGGAGAGACCCAGTACTTC. This codes for CASSIRRGETQYF.